Sequencing of this T cell receptor beta chain was carried out in a study of blood T cell repertoires in COVID-19. At the level of the study: T cells, B-cell-depleted T cells, or PBMCs supplied cDNA or gDNA.

In the authors' workflow: Reference gene primer amplification yielded estimated nucleated cell counts. Method: immunoSEQ multiplex PCR; TCRdb's copy keeps in-frame clones and lacks some. The V and J calls and clone size come from that table; D and trimming were worked out from the DNA. The table shows approximately 130,000 clones, with around four fifths occurring only once. Trimming at V came to 5 bases and at J to 12 bases, leaving 11 bases not matched to a gene. Per the germline V gene, CDR1 is SGHTA and CDR2 is FQGTGA. This CDR3 spans 14 amino acids. The clonotype originates from a man aged 40-49 years with active or convalescent COVID-19. Sequenced sample: peripheral blood. The J gene is TRBJ2-2, the V gene TRBV7-3; 8 nucleotides agree with TRBD2. The CDR3 sequence: CASSPKPGGAQLFF. The CDR3 bases are TGTGCCAGCAGCCCCAAACCCGGGGGGGCCCAGCTGTTTTTT.